The 14 T cell receptor beta chains presented below share a single source sample, sequenced in a study of Graves' ophthalmopathy and Graves' hyperthyroidism (dated by TCRdb to between 2018 and 2020). The sequencer listed for this sample is Illumina HiSeq 2000. For repertoire sequencing, TCR beta CDR3 regions were amplified from RNA transcripts. The first round was an RT-PCR using HTBI primers with the Qiagen OneStep RT-PCR kit, and this first round was followed by a second-round multiplex PCR, then size selection and purification. TCRdb ran its own pipeline on the public reads, namely fastp trimming at Q25 and MiXCR clone calling, and kept in-frame beta chains. Here each entry gathers all rows of one CDR3 protein and keeps the most common genes and DNA. The sample contains a few hundred thousand distinct CDR3 sequences, roughly 15% of them found a single time. The ten largest clones capture roughly an eighth of the sample.

The sequenced sample was peripheral blood. The receptors stem from an adult man with Graves' ophthalmopathy.

At least ten counts were recorded for this clonotype. This sequence joins TRBV6-1 and TRBJ2-7; possible D gene TRBD2, 5 bases. The germline V gene has CDR1 MNHNS and CDR2 SASEGT. Trimming stripped 3 bases from V and 0 bases from J, with 12 bases between. This CDR3 has 15 residues. The CDR3 region has the DNA TGTGCCAGCAGTGATGGTAGCGCCCTCTCCTACGAGCAGTACTTC. Amino acids: CASSDGSALSYEQYF.

The chain joins TRBV24-1 to TRBJ1-1, with D unclear. Germline V lookup: CDR1 KGHDR, CDR2 SFDVKD. The V and J ends lost 1 base and 7 bases respectively, with 12 bases between them. This CDR3 has 14 amino acids. The DNA of the CDR3 is TGTGCCACCAGTGATTTAAGGACCGCGGATGAAGCTTTCTTT. Its protein product is CATSDLRTADEAFF.

The chain joins TRBV6-1 to TRBJ2-5; D uncertain. The V gene's germline CDR1 is MNHNS and CDR2 SASEGT. CDR3 size: 16 residues. V lost 2 bases, J lost 2 bases, and 15 bases lay in between. The CDR3: CASSESQAFGQETQYF. CDR3 nucleotides: TGTGCCAGCAGTGAAAGTCAGGCGTTCGGGCAAGAGACCCAGTACTTC.

In its sample, this clonotype was seen many times. The V and J genes are TRBV12-3 or TRBV12-4 and TRBJ1-1, with 8 bases matching TRBD1. CDR3 length equals 13 residues. The J segment lost 10 bases and the V segment lost 3 bases, leaving 7 bases of the junction unmatched. Written as DNA, the CDR3 is TGTGCCAGCAGTTTGAACAGGGGGGGAGTAGCTTTCTTT. It translates to CASSLNRGGVAFF.

This clonotype was counted at least ten times. The rearrangement joins TRBV30 to TRBJ2-7; either TRBD1 or TRBD2 may fit D (5 bases each). V was shortened by 6 bases and J by 4 bases, with 10 bases between the two germline ends. The CDR3 totals 11 residues. Germline-derived CDR1 and CDR2 are GTSNPN and SVGIG (reference sequence). This chain's CDR3 is CACGEGYEQYF. CDR3 in DNA: TGTGCCTGTGGAGAGGGGTACGAGCAGTACTTC.

This clonotype appeared many times. The CDR3 coding sequence is TGTGCCAGCTCACCGGACGAGGGAGTTTGGGCCTACGAGCAGTACTTC. Amino acids: CASSPDEGVWAYEQYF. The J gene is TRBJ2-7, the V gene TRBV18, with D tentatively TRBD2 (5 bases). CDR1 and CDR2 (germline): KGHSH, LQKENI. This CDR3 has 16 residues. Trimming removed 3 bases at V and 2 bases at J, with 17 bases between.

This clonotype has at least ten counts. V gene TRBV29-1 combines with J gene TRBJ2-5; 7 positions match TRBD1. The V and J ends lost 7 bases and 4 bases, in that order; junction bases with no gene match: 9. The CDR3 length is 13 residues. Germline lookup yields CDR1 SQVTM and CDR2 ANQGSEA. CDR3 residues: CSGRQGKGETQYF. DNA for the CDR3: TGCAGCGGACGACAGGGAAAAGGAGAGACCCAGTACTTC.

The gene calls are TRBV18 and TRBJ1-2; the D is unclear. Trimming shortened V by 2 bases and J by 4 bases, and 8 bases separated the two germline ends. This CDR3 is built from 13 residues. The germline V gene encodes CDR1 KGHSH and CDR2 LQKENI. As DNA, the CDR3 is TGTGCCAGCTCACCAGACCAGATCTATGGCTACACCTTC. This gives the protein CASSPDQIYGYTF.

In its sample, this clonotype was seen many times. The chain uses TRBV19 and TRBJ1-2; 7 bases align to TRBD1. J lost 3 bases, V lost 4 bases, and 8 bases had no gene match. Germline V lookup: CDR1 LNHDA, CDR2 SQIVND (reference sequence). This CDR3 is 15 amino acids long. The DNA of the CDR3 is TGTGCCAGTAGTAGAAAAAGGGACAGCTACTATGGCTACACCTTC. It codes for CASSRKRDSYYGYTF.

The chain uses TRBV4-2 and TRBJ1-2; 7 positions agree with TRBD1. The length of the CDR3 is 17 residues. The V segment lost 3 bases and the J segment 6 bases; nucleotides outside the gene matches: 16. Germline V gives CDR1 LGHNA, CDR2 YNFKEQ. CDR3 loop: CASSQGTGTAESDGYTF. CDR3 nucleotide sequence: TGTGCCAGCAGCCAGGGGACCGGGACAGCGGAGAGTGATGGCTACACCTTC.

This clonotype occurred many times. The V call is TRBV12-3 or TRBV12-4, the J call TRBJ1-5; 8 nucleotides line up with TRBD1. The CDR3 loop spans 14 amino acids. Trimming removed 10 bases from V and 5 bases from J; junction bases left unmatched: 10. The CDR3 bases are TGTGCCACTCGGGAGGCAGGGGGCGATCAGCCCCAGCATTTT. The encoded protein is CATREAGGDQPQHF.

This clonotype was counted at least ten times. The chain links TRBV18 to TRBJ1-2; TRBD1 might be the D (6 bases). The ends were cut back, 5 bases at V and 4 bases at J, with 11 bases in the middle. CDR1 is KGHSH, CDR2 LQKENI, per germline. The CDR3 contains 13 residues. The CDR3 protein is CASSNGTTYGYTF. CDR3 bases: TGTGCCAGCTCAAACGGGACAACCTATGGCTACACCTTC.

The chain combines TRBV7-2 with TRBJ2-7; D gene ambiguous. Trimming removed 2 bases from V and 3 bases from J, with 11 bases in between. CDR1 and CDR2 (germline): SGHTA, FQGNSA. The CDR3 runs to 14 residues. Written as DNA, the CDR3 is TGTGCCAGCAGCTTACAGCCGGGTAGCTACGAGCAGTACTTC. Translating gives CASSLQPGSYEQYF.

This clonotype was seen many times. The V gene is TRBV7-9, the J gene TRBJ1-2; D uncertain. This CDR3 is built from 11 residues. Trimming took off 5 bases at V and 4 bases at J, with 5 bases between the two ends. Germline V CDR1 and CDR2: SEHNR, FQNEAQ (reference sequence). CDR3 in amino acids: CASSPSYGYTF. Here the CDR3 DNA reads TGTGCCAGCAGCCCATCCTATGGCTACACCTTC.